Below, one T cell receptor (beta chain) is given with its context. Its antigen is as yet unknown. Germline CDR1 and CDR2: SGHKS and YYEKEE (reference sequence). CDR3 length equals 14 residues. V shed 0 bases and J shed 0 bases, with 6 bases lying between them. This cohort consisted of healthy bone marrow donors. Primers included in the PCR were 60 Vbeta and 13 Jbeta primers. Produced via immunoSEQ multiplex PCR; TCRdb's table is partial and in-frame only. This sample's table has more than 110,000 clones. The data derive from a study of cytomegalovirus exposure and HLA in healthy donors. General study results and limits: A later analysis associated some 18,000 TCR beta sequences with HLA alleles at a 0.05 false discovery rate. As a later analysis revealed, most CMV-associated TCR beta chains appeared HLA-restricted. Later on, an analysis found that several of the most significant clusters appeared to be linked to common viral pathogens, which included parvovirus B19.

The sample consisted of PBMCs. This chain connects TRBV5-5 to TRBJ1-1, with D uncertain. This sequence originates from a man between 35 and 55 years old in good health and CMV-seronegative. CDR3 residues: CASSLENMNTEAFF. The DNA of the CDR3 is TGTGCCAGCAGCTTGGAGAACATGAACACTGAAGCTTTCTTT.